What follows is one T cell receptor (beta chain) and its context. A much more abundant neighbour one base away suggests this may be a read error. The CDR3 does not end in the conserved phenylalanine or tryptophan, so this is likely a read error. Reverse transcription of 450 to 500 ng total RNA with a constant-region primer produced TCR beta cDNA. Employing slightly modified ARM-PCR, three nested multiplex PCR rounds were run, and these gave rise to the TCR beta libraries. TRBV1-TRBV30 forward primers paired with a C-beta reverse primer were used in the first two PCR rounds, which ran around 10 cycles each. TCRdb independently ran MiXCR on the multiplex PCR reads; one entry per CDR3 protein. The repertoire has fewer than 350,000 distinct CDR3 sequences, less than 75% of them found once; the top ten carry about 6.5%. Germline DNA was also extracted, and blood RNA was taken from unsorted whole blood.

This sample was taken from a study of tumor-infiltrating lymphocytes in primary liver carcinoma. CDR1 SEHNR and CDR2 FQNEAQ come from the germline V gene (reference sequence). CDR3 length equals 14 residues. Trimming at V came to 6 bases and at J to 5 bases, leaving 8 bases not matched to a gene. The sequence was collected from a man aged 35 to 55 with primary liver carcinoma and hepatitis B virus infection. The V and J genes are TRBV7-9 and TRBJ1-1; the match to TRBD1 covers 8 bases. Material: peripheral blood. The CDR3 is CASRITGGKTEAFY. CDR3 in DNA: TGTGCCAGCAGGATAACAGGGGGGAAGACTGAAGCTTTCTAT.